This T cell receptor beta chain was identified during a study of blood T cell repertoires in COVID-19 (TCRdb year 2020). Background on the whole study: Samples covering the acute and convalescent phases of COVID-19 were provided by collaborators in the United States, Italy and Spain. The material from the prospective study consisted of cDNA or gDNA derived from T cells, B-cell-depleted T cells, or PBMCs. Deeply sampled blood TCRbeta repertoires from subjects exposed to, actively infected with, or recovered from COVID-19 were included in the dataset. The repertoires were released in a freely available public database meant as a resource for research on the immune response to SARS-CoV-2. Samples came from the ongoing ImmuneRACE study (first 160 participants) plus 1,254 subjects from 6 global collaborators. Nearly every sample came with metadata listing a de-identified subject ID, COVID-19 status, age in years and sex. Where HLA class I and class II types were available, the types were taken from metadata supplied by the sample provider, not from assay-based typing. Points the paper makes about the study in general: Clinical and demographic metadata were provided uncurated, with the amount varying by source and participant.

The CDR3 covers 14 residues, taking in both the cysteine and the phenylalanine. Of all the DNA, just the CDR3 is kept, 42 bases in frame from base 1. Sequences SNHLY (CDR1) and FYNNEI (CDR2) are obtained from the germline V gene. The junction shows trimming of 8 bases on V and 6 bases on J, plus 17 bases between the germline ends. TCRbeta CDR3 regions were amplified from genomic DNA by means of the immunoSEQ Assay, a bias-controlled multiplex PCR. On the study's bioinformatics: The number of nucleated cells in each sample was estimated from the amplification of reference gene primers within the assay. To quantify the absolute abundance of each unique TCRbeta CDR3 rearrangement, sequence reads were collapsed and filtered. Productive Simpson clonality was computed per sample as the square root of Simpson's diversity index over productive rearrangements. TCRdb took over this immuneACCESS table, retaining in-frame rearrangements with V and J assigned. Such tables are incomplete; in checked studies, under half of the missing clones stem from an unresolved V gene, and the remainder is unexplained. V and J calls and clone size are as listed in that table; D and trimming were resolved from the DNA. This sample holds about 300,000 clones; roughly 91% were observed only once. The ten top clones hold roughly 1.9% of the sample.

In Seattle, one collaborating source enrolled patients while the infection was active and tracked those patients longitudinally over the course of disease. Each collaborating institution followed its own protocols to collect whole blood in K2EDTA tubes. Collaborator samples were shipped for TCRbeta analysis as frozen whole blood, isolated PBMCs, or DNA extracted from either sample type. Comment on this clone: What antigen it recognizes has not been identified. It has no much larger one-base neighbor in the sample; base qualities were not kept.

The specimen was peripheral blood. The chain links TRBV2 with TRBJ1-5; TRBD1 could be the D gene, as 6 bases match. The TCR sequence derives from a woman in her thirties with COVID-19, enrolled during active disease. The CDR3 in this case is CASLQGKGSQPQHF. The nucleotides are TGTGCCAGCCTCCAGGGGAAGGGAAGTCAGCCCCAGCATTTT.